Listed here are 19 T cell receptor beta chains from one sample, sequenced in a study of chemoradiotherapy in HPV16-positive cancers. Sequencing was performed with immunoSEQ multiplex PCR; in TCRdb, only in-frame clones are kept and a portion is missing. This table holds about 27,000 clones, over 90% found once. Sequenced here: blood, sampled from a patient who underwent chemoradiotherapy. These receptors all come from a human donor with HPV-associated anogenital cancer.

The J gene is TRBJ1-1, the V gene TRBV19, with no clear D. Germline assignment: CDR1 LNHDA and CDR2 SQIVND (reference sequence). This CDR3 is built from 13 residues. The germline V and J ends were trimmed by 10 bases and 1 base, with 13 bases remaining between them. CDR3 residues: CATFARPNTEAFF. In DNA, the CDR3 is TGTGCCACCTTTGCACGACCGAACACTGAAGCTTTCTTT.

The chain employs TRBV27 and TRBJ2-1; 13 bases are shared with TRBD2. CDR1 and CDR2 (germline): MNHEY, SMNVEV (reference sequence). The V and J ends lost 5 bases and 5 bases, in that order; junction bases with no gene match: 12. The CDR3 is made up of 18 amino acids. This chain's CDR3 is CASSLYSGLAGVDNEQFF. CDR3 nucleotides: TGTGCCAGCAGTCTTTATAGCGGACTAGCGGGAGTAGACAATGAGCAGTTCTTC.

The genes are TRBV5-1 and TRBJ2-2; D not certain. V lost 3 bases and J lost 5, with 8 bases in between. The CDR3 length is 13 residues. Germline values: CDR1 SGHRS, CDR2 YFSETQ. The CDR3 sequence: CASSSLTTGELFF. The DNA for the CDR3 is TGCGCCAGCAGCTCCCTCACTACCGGGGAGCTGTTTTTT.

This chain uses TRBV7-9 with TRBJ2-1; the D is unclear. The germline CDR1 and CDR2 sequences are SEHNR and FQNEAQ (reference sequence). The CDR3 is made up of 15 amino acids. The CDR3 region is CADSLDGSSYNEQFF. CDR3 nucleotides: TGTGCGGATTCCTTAGACGGAAGCTCCTACAATGAGCAGTTCTTC.

This CDR3 is CASSEGSGTGREQYF. The CDR3 DNA follows: TGTGCCAGCAGTGAAGGGAGTGGGACAGGGAGAGAGCAGTACTTC. The chain links TRBV6-1 to TRBJ2-7; 9 positions agree with TRBD1. Germline V gives CDR1 MNHNS, CDR2 SASEGT. The V segment lost 1 base and the J segment 7 bases; nucleotides outside the gene matches: 8. This CDR3 has 15 residues.

This clone was seen only once. The gene calls are TRBV7-8 and TRBJ1-2, with TRBD1 matching 10 bases. The germline gives CDR1 SGHVS, CDR2 FQNEAQ. The CDR3 has 15 residues. With V trimmed by 5 bases and J by 2 bases, 5 bases remained unmatched. The CDR3 protein is CASSPWTGGNYGYTF. The DNA of the CDR3 is TGTGCCAGCAGCCCCTGGACAGGGGGGAACTATGGCTACACCTTC.

The chain is built from TRBV18 and TRBJ1-5; D possibly corresponds to TRBD1 (6 bases). Trimming left V 2 bases short and J 3 bases short, with 11 bases between. The CDR3 is 15 amino acids. Germline V gene lookup returns CDR1 KGHSH and CDR2 LQKENI. CDR3 bases: TGTGCCAGCTCACCAATGGGGGGCAACAATCAGCCCCAGCATTTT. It specifies CASSPMGGNNQPQHF.

The V and J genes are TRBV11-3 and TRBJ2-2, with TRBD1 as a possible D gene (6 bases). CDR1 is SGHNT, CDR2 YENEEA, per germline. Trimming removed 2 bases from V and 5 bases from J, with 12 bases in between. The CDR3 covers 15 residues. CDR3 sequence reads: CASSLRERGTGELFF. For the CDR3, the DNA is TGTGCCAGCAGCTTAAGGGAAAGGGGGACCGGGGAGCTGTTTTTT.

The V and J genes are TRBV25-1 and TRBJ2-1, with a weak D call TRBD1 (6 bases). The CDR3 consists of 15 residues. The V gene lost 4 bases and the J gene lost 2 bases, with 12 bases spanning the gap. Germline CDR1 MGHDK, CDR2 SYGVNS. The CDR3 DNA sequence: TGTGCCAGCAGTGTCGGGGACATCGCCTACAATGAGCAGTTCTTC. Protein product: CASSVGDIAYNEQFF.

The V gene is TRBV19, the J gene TRBJ1-6; D is undetermined. CDR1 and CDR2 (germline): LNHDA, SQIVND (reference sequence). This CDR3 region has 13 residues. Between the trimmed V and J ends, which lost 2 bases and 10 bases, there was a span of 9 bases. The CDR3 loop is CASSIPQGSPLHF. The CDR3 DNA reads TGTGCCAGTAGTATACCTCAAGGGTCACCCCTCCACTTT.

In its sample, this clone was seen once. The rearrangement uses TRBV14 and TRBJ2-3, with no clear D. V lost 0 bases, J lost 4 bases, and 17 bases lay in between. The germline V gene has CDR1 SGHDN and CDR2 FVKESK. This CDR3 contains 17 residues. The CDR3 coding sequence is TGTGCCAGCAGCCAAGAGCCTGTGACACCTTGGGCAGATACGCAGTATTTT. It specifies CASSQEPVTPWADTQYF.

This chain connects TRBV16 to TRBJ1-1, with a tentative D call TRBD1 (5 bases). This CDR3 has 14 amino acids. V lost 4 bases, J lost 4 bases, and 13 bases lay in between. CDR1 and CDR2 (germline): KGHSY, FQNENV. CDR3 amino acids: CASSPRGARTEAFF. The CDR3 DNA follows: TGTGCCAGCAGCCCACGTGGGGCGCGCACTGAAGCTTTCTTT.

V and J are TRBV4-1 and TRBJ2-5; D uncertain. CDR1 and CDR2 from the germline V gene are MGHRA and YSYEKL. CDR3 size: 15 residues. V was cut by 1 base and J by 5 bases, with 14 bases left in between. For the CDR3, the DNA is TGCGCCAGCAGCCAAGGGGTTGCGTTTCTGGAGACCCAGTACTTC. It translates to CASSQGVAFLETQYF.

J is TRBJ2-7 and V is TRBV27, with D possibly matching TRBD1 (8 bases). The CDR3 consists of 15 residues. The germline CDR1 and CDR2 sequences are MNHEY and SMNVEV (reference sequence). Trimming stripped 5 bases from V and 6 bases from J, with 20 bases between. CDR3 residues: CASSPNRGGPGEQYF. The CDR3 bases are TGTGCCAGCAGTCCAAACAGGGGGGGGCCAGGCGAGCAGTACTTC.

The chain employs TRBV7-6 and TRBJ2-7, with 8 bases lining up with TRBD2. Germline trimming cut 10 bases from V and 1 base from J; bases unmatched to any gene: 6. In germline, CDR1 is SGHVS, CDR2 FNYEAQ. The CDR3 is made up of 13 amino acids. CDR3 sequence reads: CATGLAGSYEQYF. CDR3 DNA sequence: TGTGCCACCGGACTAGCCGGGTCCTACGAGCAGTACTTC.

The chain has TRBV4-3 and TRBJ2-3; D is ambiguous. The CDR3 runs to 16 residues. Germline CDR1 LGHNA, CDR2 YSLEER. The V gene lost 0 bases and the J gene lost 4 bases, with 14 bases spanning the gap. The CDR3 nucleotides are TGCGCCAGCAGCCAAGATGCTGTCGGTTTCGCAGATACGCAGTATTTT. It encodes CASSQDAVGFADTQYF.

The rearrangement uses TRBV6-1 and TRBJ2-1; TRBD2 matches at 11 bases. Trimming took 6 bases from V and 1 from J; bases not matched to a gene: 2. From germline, CDR1 is MNHNS and CDR2 SASEGT. There are 15 residues in the CDR3. The CDR3 sequence: CASSVAGGSYNEQFF. In nucleotides, the CDR3 is TGTGCCAGCAGCGTAGCGGGGGGGTCCTACAATGAGCAGTTCTTC.

This chain links TRBV9 with TRBJ2-3; 12 nucleotides line up with TRBD2. This CDR3 is built from 17 residues. Germline values: CDR1 SGDLS, CDR2 YYNGEE. V shed 5 bases, J shed 4 bases, and the junction held 11 bases outside the gene matches. CDR3 nucleotides: TGTGCCAGCAGTCTAGGACTAGCGGGACTCAGTCCAGATACGCAGTATTTT. This encodes CASSLGLAGLSPDTQYF.

This chain links TRBV27 with TRBJ2-7; D is ambiguous. Trimming took off 6 bases at V and 0 bases at J, with 15 bases between the two ends. The CDR3 sequence is 15 residues long. The germline gives CDR1 MNHEY, CDR2 SMNVEV (reference sequence). The CDR3 coding sequence is TGTGCCAGCAGACCTCGCGGACGGATCTCCTACGAGCAGTACTTC. Encoded protein: CASRPRGRISYEQYF.